This passage covers 5 T cell receptor beta chains from one sample sequenced in a study of response to subunit inactivated influenza vaccine. MiXCR was run by TCRdb on the RT-PCR reads, yielding one entry per CDR3 protein. Seen here are about 620,000 distinct CDR3 sequences, over 9.5% observed once, and the top ten hold around 9.6%. Sequencing was performed on PBMCs from blood, taken on the day of vaccination. The origin of the receptors is a man aged 45-65 years who received an inactivated influenza vaccine.

This clonotype was detected a few times. This chain uses TRBV6-6 with TRBJ2-1, with a weak D call TRBD2 (6 bases). The germline V gene has CDR1 MNHNY and CDR2 SVGAGI (reference sequence). V lost 2 bases to trimming and J lost 9 bases, with 11 bases between them. This CDR3 contains 13 residues. This CDR3 is CASSYNLGGEQFF. The CDR3 DNA reads as TGTGCCAGCAGTTACAATCTGGGGGGTGAGCAGTTCTTC.

This clonotype has more than one count but fewer than ten. V gene TRBV12-3 or TRBV12-4 combines with J gene TRBJ1-1, with a possible D match to TRBD1 (5 bases). The CDR3 has 13 residues. The ends were cut back, 3 bases at V and 5 bases at J, with 10 bases in the middle. CDR3 sequence: CASSFRAPTEAFF. CDR3 DNA sequence: TGTGCCAGCAGTTTCAGGGCTCCGACTGAAGCTTTCTTT.

Ten or more counts support this clonotype. V is TRBV20-1 and J is TRBJ1-6; perhaps TRBD1 as D (5 bases). CDR1 is DFQATT, CDR2 SNEGSKA, per germline (reference sequence). The CDR3 extends over 13 amino acids. The V and J ends lost 3 bases and 7 bases respectively, with 10 bases between them. The CDR3 bases are TGCAGTGCTAGGGGGCCAAGCAATTCACCCCTCCACTTT. Amino acid sequence: CSARGPSNSPLHF.

This clonotype was picked up a small number of times. The chain uses TRBV4-1 and TRBJ2-1; D remains ambiguous. Trimming removed 0 bases from V and 0 bases from J, with 6 bases in between. This CDR3 contains 15 residues. Germline CDR1 is MGHRA and CDR2 is YSYEKL. The CDR3 DNA reads as TGCGCCAGCAGCCAAGAGGATAGCTCCTACAATGAGCAGTTCTTC. It encodes CASSQEDSSYNEQFF.

This clonotype was observed at least ten times. Relative to the germline gene, one junction end is altered; a read error may explain this. Here the CDR3 reads CASSLEGSGELFF. CDR3 sequence (DNA): TGTGCCAGCAGTTTGGAGGGGTCCGGGGAGCTGTTTTTT. The rearrangement uses TRBV5-1 and TRBJ2-2; TRBD2 might be the D (6 bases). This CDR3 is 13 amino acids long. Germline values: CDR1 SGHRS, CDR2 YFSETQ.